Presented here are 25 T cell receptor beta chains from one specimen sequenced in a study of beta chain features in type 1 diabetes. Study results and limitations: TCRB CDR3 length was moderately but significantly reduced in all four CD4+ subsets of Type 1 diabetes patients.

No antigens are known for them. The whole isolated RNA underwent reverse transcription, so sequencing captured expressed TCRB transcripts. Produced via immunoSEQ multiplex PCR; TCRdb's table is partial and in-frame only. The sample holds more than 300,000 clones; roughly 9% are singletons and the top ten take around 1%. Sequencing was done on a sample of central memory CD4+ T cells from blood. These receptors all stem from a man aged 30 to 45 with type 1 diabetes.

The table lists this clone with a few counts. The rearrangement uses TRBV2 and TRBJ1-5; the match to TRBD1 covers 9 bases. Germline loops: CDR1 SNHLY, CDR2 FYNNEI. The CDR3 totals 14 residues. V gave up 4 bases and J gave up 5 bases; unmatched junction bases: 3. CDR3 DNA: TGTGCCAGCAGTGGGGACAGGGCCTATCAGCCCCAGCATTTT. This encodes CASSGDRAYQPQHF.

This clone was found once. Additional DNA sequences in this sample encode the identical CDR3. The chain couples TRBV5-1 to TRBJ2-3; D gene unclear. CDR3 length equals 12 residues. V was shortened by 0 bases and J by 5 bases, with 4 bases between the two germline ends. Germline loops: CDR1 SGHRS, CDR2 YFSETQ. The CDR3 nucleotides read TGCGCCAGCAGCTTGGTAGGAGATACGCAGTATTTT. Its protein product is CASSLVGDTQYF.

This clone came up many times. The CDR3 here is CASTSNGQGTDTQYF. The CDR3 region has the DNA TGTGCCAGTACCTCCAACGGACAGGGCACAGATACGCAGTATTTT. The chain couples TRBV19 to TRBJ2-3, with 7 bases matching TRBD1. V shed 7 bases and J 1 base; nucleotides not matched to a gene: 8. This CDR3 contains 15 residues. Germline CDR1 LNHDA, CDR2 SQIVND (reference sequence).

This sequence joins TRBV2 and TRBJ2-7, with D perhaps assigned TRBD1 or TRBD2 (5 bases each). The V gene lost 3 bases and the J gene lost 5 bases, with 11 bases spanning the gap. Germline CDR1 reads SNHLY; CDR2 reads FYNNEI. The CDR3 contains 13 residues. CDR3 sequence: CASSERGVDEQYF. The CDR3, as DNA: TGTGCCAGCAGTGAGAGAGGGGTGGACGAGCAGTACTTC. The whole variable domain, remainder taken from reference TRBV2 and TRBJ2-7, is EPEVTQTPSHQVTQMGQEVILRCVPISNHLYFYWYRQILGQKVEFLVSFYNNEISEKSEIFDDQFSVERPDGSNFTLKIRSTKLEDSAMYFCASSERGVDEQYFGPGTRLTVT.

This clone was detected a few times. The chain couples TRBV9 to TRBJ2-3; weak D call: TRBD1 (5 bases). Trimming cost V 4 bases and J 6 bases, with 18 bases left between them. The CDR3 length is 15 residues. Germline lookup yields CDR1 SGDLS and CDR2 YYNGEE. The CDR3 loop reads CASSLDSTATDTQYF. As DNA, the CDR3 is TGTGCCAGCAGCCTTGACAGCACGGCCACTGATACGCAGTATTTT.

V gene TRBV7-2 combines with J gene TRBJ2-5; TRBD2 matches at 11 bases. This CDR3 is built from 17 residues. V lost 5 bases, J lost 2 bases, and 10 bases stayed unmatched. Germline CDR1 is SGHTA and CDR2 is FQGNSA. The CDR3 here is CASSPLTSSGGQETQYF. CDR3 coding DNA: TGTGCCAGCAGCCCCCTCACCTCTAGCGGGGGGCAAGAGACCCAGTACTTC.

This rearrangement joins TRBV7-2 to TRBJ2-1; D call uncertain. The CDR3 length is 13 residues. Germline values: CDR1 SGHTA, CDR2 FQGNSA. Trimming cost V 6 bases and J 5 bases, with 11 bases left between them. The CDR3 DNA sequence: TGTGCCAGCAGTGCGTACTTGGACAATGAGCAGTTCTTC. The encoded protein is CASSAYLDNEQFF.

The V gene is TRBV2, the J gene TRBJ1-6; TRBD1 matches at 10 bases. In germline, CDR1 is SNHLY, CDR2 FYNNEI. This CDR3 has 14 amino acids. V lost 6 bases to trimming and J lost 8 bases; unmatched junction nucleotides: 4. The chain's CDR3 is CASSRGQGDSPLHF. In nucleotides, the CDR3 is TGTGCCAGCAGCAGAGGACAGGGGGATTCACCCCTCCACTTT.

This rearrangement joins TRBV7-6 to TRBJ1-2; TRBD1 might be the D (5 bases). CDR3 length equals 14 residues. The V and J ends lost 5 bases and 4 bases respectively, with 14 bases between them. The germline gives CDR1 SGHVS, CDR2 FNYEAQ. CDR3 nucleotide sequence: TGTGCCAGCAGCCCCCAAAGGGACGGCTATGGCTACACCTTC. It translates to CASSPQRDGYGYTF. The full variable domain, rest sourced from reference TRBV7-6 and TRBJ1-2, is GAGVSQSPRYKVTKRGQDVALRCDPISGHVSLYWYRQALGQGPEFLTYFNYEAQQDKSGLPNDRFSAERPEGSISTLTIQRTEQRDSAMYRCASSPQRDGYGYTFGSGTRLTVV.

There are many counts of this clone. The chain has TRBV4-1 and TRBJ1-1, with D possibly being TRBD1 (5 bases). This CDR3 comprises 15 residues. Germline V gene lookup returns CDR1 MGHRA and CDR2 YSYEKL. V lost 0 bases and J 1 base, leaving 9 bases between the germline ends. CDR3 sequence (DNA): TGCGCCAGCAGCCAAGATTTGGGGACGAACACTGAAGCTTTCTTT. This translates into CASSQDLGTNTEAFF.

This clone showed up just a few times. This chain uses TRBV5-4 with TRBJ2-7, with a possible D match to TRBD1 (6 bases). CDR1 SGHNT and CDR2 YYREEE come from the germline V gene (reference sequence). The CDR3 is 16 residues long. The V end lost 0 bases, the J end lost 1 base, and 14 bases lay between the germline ends. The CDR3 region has the DNA TGTGCCAGCAGCTTGGGCGGACAGCAAAGATCCTACGAGCAGTACTTC. Its protein is CASSLGGQQRSYEQYF.

This rearrangement joins TRBV7-2 to TRBJ2-7; D could derive from TRBD1 or TRBD2 (5 bases each). This CDR3 is 14 amino acids long. Germline CDR1 SGHTA, CDR2 FQGNSA. V lost 7 bases, J lost 2 bases, and 15 bases lay in between. The CDR3 region is CASMPRGTAYEQYF. The CDR3, as DNA: TGTGCCAGCATGCCGAGGGGCACTGCCTACGAGCAGTACTTC.

The chain is built from TRBV5-6 and TRBJ1-6; D perhaps matches TRBD1 (5 bases). Germline CDR1 and CDR2: SGHDT and YYEEEE. The CDR3 extends over 14 amino acids. The V and J ends lost 0 bases and 7 bases respectively, with 8 bases between them. The CDR3 loop reads CASSLAGVNSPLHF. CDR3 coding DNA: TGTGCCAGCAGCTTGGCGGGGGTCAATTCACCCCTCCACTTT.

V usage is TRBV5-6 and J usage is TRBJ1-2; D is unclear. V lost 2 bases and J lost 4, with 12 bases in between. This CDR3 region has 14 residues. Germline lookup yields CDR1 SGHDT and CDR2 YYEEEE. CDR3 DNA sequence: TGTGCCAGCAGCTTAGGCGGCGGTTCCTATGGCTACACCTTC. Translation gives CASSLGGGSYGYTF.

CDR3 in amino acids: CASSSFRVSSYNEQFF. DNA of the CDR3: TGTGCCAGCAGCTCGTTCAGGGTCAGCTCCTACAATGAGCAGTTCTTC. The chain links TRBV11-1 to TRBJ2-1; D perhaps matches TRBD1 (5 bases). V lost 4 bases and J lost 0, with 13 bases in between. The CDR3 spans 16 residues. Germline V gene lookup returns CDR1 SGHAT and CDR2 FQDESV (reference sequence).

This clone has only a few counts. The CDR3 nucleotides read TGTGCCAGCACGCGTCAGGGGGCGAGCACAGATACGCAGTATTTT. Its protein product is CASTRQGASTDTQYF. The chain combines TRBV11-2 with TRBJ2-3; 8 nucleotides line up with TRBD1. CDR1 and CDR2 from the germline V gene are SGHAT and FQNNGV. This CDR3 spans 15 amino acids. V trimming: 7 bases; J trimming: 0 bases; junction bases outside the gene matches: 6.

This chain links TRBV6-5 with TRBJ2-3; no reliable D call. Between the trimmed V and J ends, which lost 4 bases and 0 bases, there was a span of 11 bases. This CDR3 is built from 15 residues. Germline lookup yields CDR1 MNHEY and CDR2 SVGAGI. The CDR3 protein is CASSWQLTSTDTQYF. CDR3 nucleotide sequence: TGTGCCAGCAGTTGGCAACTAACTAGCACAGATACGCAGTATTTT.

The V and J genes are TRBV6-5 and TRBJ1-1; TRBD1 matches 7 bases. Germline values: CDR1 MNHEY, CDR2 SVGAGI. The length of the CDR3 is 14 residues. V lost 5 bases to trimming and J lost 4 bases; unmatched junction nucleotides: 7. This CDR3 reads CASSGNRGGTEAFF. Here the CDR3 DNA reads TGTGCCAGCAGTGGAAACAGGGGCGGCACTGAAGCTTTCTTT.

V is TRBV2 and J is TRBJ2-1, with D possibly being TRBD1 (6 bases). Trimming cost V 4 bases and J 5 bases, with 15 bases left between them. The CDR3 sequence is 15 residues long. The germline CDR1 and CDR2 sequences are SNHLY and FYNNEI. The CDR3 DNA sequence: TGTGCCAGCAGTGGGCAGGGGCTTCCTGACAATGAGCAGTTCTTC. It is translated as CASSGQGLPDNEQFF.

V and J are TRBV6-6 and TRBJ1-1; D may be TRBD1 (5 bases). There are 14 residues in the CDR3. Per the germline V gene, CDR1 is MNHNY and CDR2 is SVGAGI (reference sequence). Deletions cut 6 bases from V and 4 bases from J, with 15 bases between. The CDR3 region is CASSLQGSSTEAFF. In nucleotides, the CDR3 is TGTGCCAGCAGCCTCCAGGGTTCCAGCACTGAAGCTTTCTTT.

This clone has just a few counts. The J gene is TRBJ1-1, the V gene TRBV29-1; 12 nucleotides match TRBD1. The CDR3 runs to 16 residues. Germline V lookup: CDR1 SQVTM, CDR2 ANQGSEA. The J segment lost 0 bases and the V segment lost 8 bases, leaving 10 bases of the junction unmatched. The CDR3 DNA follows: TGCAGCTTACCGGGACAGGGGGCTCCTATGAACACTGAAGCTTTCTTT. This translates into CSLPGQGAPMNTEAFF.

This clone was counted between two and nine times. The chain combines TRBV5-1 with TRBJ2-1; 7 bases are shared with TRBD2. Per the germline V gene, CDR1 is SGHRS and CDR2 is YFSETQ. This CDR3 has 17 amino acids. J was trimmed by 0 bases and V by 0 bases; bases with no gene match: 6. The CDR3 here is CASSLGGAGDSYNEQFF. CDR3 bases: TGCGCCAGCAGCTTGGGTGGGGCGGGGGACTCCTACAATGAGCAGTTCTTC.

This chain connects TRBV5-6 to TRBJ2-5, with D tentatively TRBD2 (5 bases). CDR1 and CDR2 from the germline V gene are SGHDT and YYEEEE. There are 15 residues in the CDR3. Trimming stripped 1 base from V and 3 bases from J, with 13 bases between. The CDR3 here is CASSLTGSSEETQYF. CDR3 DNA sequence: TGTGCCAGCAGCTTGACGGGGTCGTCAGAAGAGACCCAGTACTTC.

This clone has a handful of counts. One end of the junction fails to match germline, which may point to a read error. The genes are TRBV19 and TRBJ1-2, with 8 bases aligning to TRBD1. CDR3 length equals 15 residues. Germline V gene sequence: CDR1 LNHDA, CDR2 SQIVND (reference sequence). In DNA form, the CDR3 reads TGTGCCAGCACAACGTCAGGGGGCCCCTACTACGGCTACACCTTC. Its protein product is CASTTSGGPYYGYTF.

The chain carries TRBV9 and TRBJ2-7, with D unclear. The CDR3 runs to 11 residues. Deletions cut 3 bases from V and 9 bases from J, with 10 bases between. CDR1 is SGDLS and CDR2 is YYNGEE in the germline V gene. Here the CDR3 DNA reads TGTGCCAGCAGCGCGGGTGGCTCGCAGTACTTC. Protein: CASSAGGSQYF.